This T cell receptor beta chain was obtained from a study of blood T cell repertoires in COVID-19. Study background: The analysed material was cDNA or gDNA that came from T cells, B-cell-depleted T cells, or PBMCs.

As for this clone: Different DNA sequences within this sample yield the same CDR3.

The junction had 2 bases not matched to a gene; V was cut back by 6 bases and J by 1 base. Germline CDR1 reads SNHLY; CDR2 reads FYNNEI. The CDR3 consists of 14 residues. In the source study's methods: Reference gene primer amplification gave estimated nucleated cell counts. Measured with immunoSEQ multiplex PCR; TCRdb has only the in-frame clones, and not every one. The V and J calls and the clone size are those of that table, but D and trimming were determined from the DNA. The top ten clones hold around 4.9% of a sample with approximately 67,000 clones, around 90% of them seen once. The TCR comes from a woman aged 55-69 years with active COVID-19. Input material: peripheral blood. The chain joins TRBV2 to TRBJ2-3; 9 positions agree with TRBD2. The CDR3 coding sequence is TGTGCCAGCAGGACTAGCGGACGCACAGATACGCAGTATTTT. Translating gives CASRTSGRTDTQYF.